This is a list of T cell receptor beta chains from one sample in a study of T cell changes during pregnancy in multiple sclerosis. TCRdb's copy holds only in-frame clones and misses some; the assay was immunoSEQ multiplex PCR. The table records around 96,000 clones, approximately 92% of them present only once. Sample: peripheral blood, taken in the first trimester of pregnancy. The receptors originated from a female donor with multiple sclerosis, enrolled in a pregnancy study. Both conserved end residues are part of each CDR3. Fields, in order: D gene, V gene, clone size, J gene, CDR3 DNA, CDR3 protein. A D gene is named only where the DNA matches it firmly. Clone size is shown for a subset of rows, as once, few, many or a class of expanded clone.

TRBD1,TRBV19,-,TRBJ2-7,TGTGCCAGTAGTATCGAACAGGGGACCTACGAGCAGTACTTC,CASSIEQGTYEQYF
-,TRBV7-2,-,TRBJ2-3,TGTGCCAGCAGTCCGAGGGCTGATACGCAGTATTTT,CASSPRADTQYF
TRBD2,TRBV7-2,-,TRBJ2-5,TGTGCCAGCAGCTTAGGGCCAGCGGGGGAGACCCAGTACTTC,CASSLGPAGETQYF
-,TRBV11-2,-,TRBJ2-2,TGTGCCAGCAGCTCCTTGTACACCGGGGAGCTGTTTTTT,CASSSLYTGELFF
-,TRBV2,-,TRBJ2-7,TGTGCCAGCAGTCGAGGCCGACTAGTTTCATACGAGCAGTACTTC,CASSRGRLVSYEQYF
-,TRBV4-1,-,TRBJ1-1,TGCGCCAGCAGCCAAGAATCGGCACCGCGGGCTGAAGCTTTCTTT,CASSQESAPRAEAFF
TRBD2,TRBV9,once,TRBJ2-3,TGTGCCAGCAGCCTACCACTGACTAGCGGGGGGCCATACACAGATACGCAGTATTTT,CASSLPLTSGGPYTDTQYF
-,TRBV6-1,-,TRBJ1-2,TGTGCCAGCAGTGAACGGCAGGGTGACATCTATGGCTACACCTTC,CASSERQGDIYGYTF
-,TRBV19,-,TRBJ1-1,TGTGCCAGTAACCCCCGACGGGACATGAACACTGAAGCTTTCTTT,CASNPRRDMNTEAFF
-,TRBV10-2,-,TRBJ2-3,TGCGCCAGCAGTGAGTCGGACTTCACAGATACGCAGTATTTT,CASSESDFTDTQYF
TRBD1,TRBV5-4,-,TRBJ1-6,TGTGCCAGCAGCTTTCTATTTTCGACAGGGGGTGATAATTCACCCCTCCACTTT,CASSFLFSTGGDNSPLHF
TRBD2,TRBV10-3,-,TRBJ2-7,TGTGCCATCACCACGGGGGGGGTCTACGAGCAGTACTTC,CAITTGGVYEQYF
TRBD1,TRBV29-1,-,TRBJ2-5,TGCAGCCTCTGGGACAGGGGAGGAGGGGAGACCCAGTACTTC,CSLWDRGGGETQYF
-,TRBV5-4,-,TRBJ1-1,TGTGCCAGCAGCTTCCTGGCAGGGTATCCGGACGACACTGAAGCTTTCTTT,CASSFLAGYPDDTEAFF
TRBD1,TRBV4-2,-,TRBJ2-2,TGTGCCAGCACTGAGAGGGGGCGCACCGGGGAGCTGTTTTTT,CASTERGRTGELFF
-,TRBV7-6,-,TRBJ2-5,TGTGCCAGCAGCTTAGACAGGGAGGAGACCCAGTACTTC,CASSLDREETQYF
TRBD1,TRBV4-1,-,TRBJ2-5,TGCGCCAGCAGCCCATTCGGGACAGCGTACCAAGAGACCCAGTACTTC,CASSPFGTAYQETQYF
-,TRBV5-1,-,TRBJ1-4,TGCGCCAGCAGCTTGGATAGGGGTGGGGAAAAACTGTTTTTT,CASSLDRGGEKLFF
TRBD1,TRBV14,-,TRBJ1-2,TGTGCCAGCAGCCAAAATGTGCGACAGGGGTGGGCAGCTTCAGGCTACACCTTC,CASSQNVRQGWAASGYTF
-,TRBV4-1,-,TRBJ1-2,TGCGCCAGCAGCCAAGATTCGGGGTCCAACTATGGCTACACCTTC,CASSQDSGSNYGYTF
TRBD2,TRBV7-8,-,TRBJ2-7,TGTGCCAGCAGCCCCAAAACCTCCACGGGACTAGCCTACGAGCAGTACTTC,CASSPKTSTGLAYEQYF
TRBD1,TRBV5-1,-,TRBJ2-2,TGCGCCAGCAGGGACAGGGCGGAAACCGGGGAGCTGTTTTTT,CASRDRAETGELFF
TRBD2,TRBV7-3,-,TRBJ2-2,TGTGCCAGCAGCGCCCGGGAGAAGACTAGCGGGAGAAACACCGGGGAGCTGTTTTTT,CASSAREKTSGRNTGELFF
-,TRBV27,-,TRBJ2-7,TGTGCCAGCACATCTACCCTGCGGGGTTACGATCCCTACGAGCAGTACTTC,CASTSTLRGYDPYEQYF
TRBD1,TRBV7-3,-,TRBJ2-7,TGTGCCAGCAGCCCGCCAGACAGGGACGAGCAGTACTTC,CASSPPDRDEQYF
-,TRBV6-1,-,TRBJ1-1,TGTGCCAGCAGTGGGAGGGGTTTGAACACTGAAGCTTTCTTT,CASSGRGLNTEAFF
TRBD1,TRBV6-8,-,TRBJ1-2,TGTGCCAGCAGGAAGGGACAGCCGCCTCTATTGAGTGGCTACACCTTC,CASRKGQPPLLSGYTF
TRBD2,TRBV9,-,TRBJ2-4,TGTGCCAGCAGCGAGCGGGGGGGAGCCAAAAACATTCAGTACTTC,CASSERGGAKNIQYF
-,TRBV7-6,-,TRBJ2-1,TGTGCCAGCAGCGGCAGATGGAGGGGGGGGAAGAATGAGCAGTTCTTC,CASSGRWRGGKNEQFF
-,TRBV13,-,TRBJ1-4,TGTGCCAGCAGCTCGACATCTCTAGCCACTAATGAAAAACTGTTTTTT,CASSSTSLATNEKLFF
TRBD1,TRBV19,-,TRBJ2-5,TGTGCCAGTAGTATCCTAGGGACAGCGGAAGAGACCCAGTACTTC,CASSILGTAEETQYF
TRBD1,TRBV7-3,-,TRBJ2-1,TGTGCCAGCAGCCAGACAGGGGGCCCCTACAATGAGCAGTTCTTC,CASSQTGGPYNEQFF
-,TRBV6-5,-,TRBJ2-2,TGTGCCAGCAGTTACAGGGGGTTGGCCGGGGAGCTGTTTTTT,CASSYRGLAGELFF
TRBD1,TRBV18,-,TRBJ1-6,TGTGCCAGCTCACCGAAAGTCTCGACAGGGGATGCACCCCTCCACTTT,CASSPKVSTGDAPLHF
TRBD1,TRBV6-5,-,TRBJ1-1,TGTGCCAGCAGCTCTCCAGGGGGTATGAACACTGAAGCTTTCTTT,CASSSPGGMNTEAFF
-,TRBV21-1,-,TRBJ2-7,TGTGCCAGCAGCCGGACAGATTCTACCTACGAGCAGTACTTC,CASSRTDSTYEQYF
TRBD1,TRBV2,-,TRBJ2-2,TGTGCCAGCAGCGATAGACAGGGAATTACCGGGGAGCTGTTTTTT,CASSDRQGITGELFF
TRBD1,TRBV27,once,TRBJ2-1,TGTGCCAGCAGTCCAGGGACAGAAACCTACAATGAGCAGTTCTTC,CASSPGTETYNEQFF
-,TRBV14,-,TRBJ2-1,TGTGCCAGCAGCCATACCCAAGGGGGCTCCTACAATGAGCAGTTCTTC,CASSHTQGGSYNEQFF
-,TRBV27,-,TRBJ2-7,TGTGCCAGCAGGGAAGGGAGCTCCTACGAGCAGTACTTC,CASREGSSYEQYF
-,TRBV5-1,-,TRBJ2-5,TGCGCCAGCAGCTTGGGACTAGAAGAGACCCAGTACTTC,CASSLGLEETQYF
-,TRBV27,-,TRBJ1-2,TGTGCCAGCAGCGCGACAGGCAACTATGGCTACACCTTC,CASSATGNYGYTF
-,TRBV21-1,-,TRBJ1-4,TGTGCCAGCAGCCCCCCCGGGGGGGCTGGAAAACTGTTTTTT,CASSPPGGAGKLFF
TRBD1,TRBV9,-,TRBJ2-7,TGTGCCAGCAGCACGGGACAGGGAGTCCACGAGCAGTACTTC,CASSTGQGVHEQYF
TRBD1,TRBV15,-,TRBJ1-5,TGTGCCACCAGCAGTTTGGGACAGGGCAGAGGGCAGCCCCAGCATTTT,CATSSLGQGRGQPQHF
TRBD1,TRBV5-8,-,TRBJ1-1,TGTGCCAGCAGCTTATGGGGACAGGGAAGGGAAGAAGCTTTCTTT,CASSLWGQGREEAFF